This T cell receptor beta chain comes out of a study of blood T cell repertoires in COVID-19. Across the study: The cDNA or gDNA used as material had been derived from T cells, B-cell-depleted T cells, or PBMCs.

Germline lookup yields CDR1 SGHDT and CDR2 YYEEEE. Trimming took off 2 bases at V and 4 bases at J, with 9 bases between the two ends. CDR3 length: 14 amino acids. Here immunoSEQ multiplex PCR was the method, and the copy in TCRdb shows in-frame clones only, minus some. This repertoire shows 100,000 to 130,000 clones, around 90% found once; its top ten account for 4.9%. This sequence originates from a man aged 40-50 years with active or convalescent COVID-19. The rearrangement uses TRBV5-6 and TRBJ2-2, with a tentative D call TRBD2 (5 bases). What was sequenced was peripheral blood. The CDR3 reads CASSFIGGTGELFF. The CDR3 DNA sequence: TGTGCCAGCAGCTTTATAGGAGGCACCGGGGAGCTGTTTTTT.